This T cell receptor (beta chain) was sequenced for a study of blood T cell repertoires in COVID-19. The wider study: Researchers got acute and convalescent COVID-19 samples from the United States, Italy and Spain. From T cells, B-cell-depleted T cells, or PBMCs came the material, which was cDNA or gDNA.

A few counts support this clone. This CDR3 has 13 amino acids. Trimming stripped 2 bases from V and 5 bases from J, with 9 bases between. Germline V gives CDR1 SEHNR, CDR2 FQNEAQ (reference sequence). Authors' data handling: From reference gene primer amplification, estimates of nucleated cell counts were derived. Profiling relied on immunoSEQ multiplex PCR, and the TCRdb table lists in-frame clones only, not all of them. D and trimming come from the DNA, and the V and J calls and clone size come from that table. The sample has 91,000 or so clones, roughly 82% seen once. The sequence was obtained from a man aged 50-60 years with active or convalescent COVID-19. The chain links TRBV7-9 to TRBJ1-1, with a possible D match to TRBD1 (6 bases). Sequenced input: peripheral blood. CDR3 protein: CASSLTGSTEAFF. The CDR3 DNA reads as TGTGCCAGCAGCTTAACAGGGAGTACTGAAGCTTTCTTT.